This entry lists 19 T cell receptor beta chains sequenced from one sample in a study of T cell changes during pregnancy in multiple sclerosis. TCRdb keeps only in-frame clones here, not all; method: immunoSEQ multiplex PCR. This table has around 43,000 clones, around 95% appearing once. Sequencing used CD8+ T cells from peripheral blood mononuclear cells, obtained after pregnancy. These receptors were collected from a female donor with multiple sclerosis, enrolled in a pregnancy study.

The V call is TRBV7-6, the J call TRBJ2-1, with 7 bases aligning to TRBD1. The CDR3 is 15 amino acids. The ends lost 1 base at V and 5 bases at J; junction bases unmatched: 5. The germline gives CDR1 SGHVS, CDR2 FNYEAQ. The CDR3: CASSLGQGVHNEQFF. DNA of the CDR3: TGTGCCAGCAGCTTAGGACAGGGTGTGCACAATGAGCAGTTCTTC.

This clone was seen once. The genes are TRBV2 and TRBJ2-5; 7 bases line up with TRBD1. The V gene end was trimmed by 5 bases and the J gene end by 0 bases; junction bases not matched to a gene: 3. The CDR3 consists of 14 residues. Per germline, CDR1 SNHLY and CDR2 FYNNEI. CDR3 DNA sequence: TGTGCCAGCAGTAGGGACAGCAACCAAGAGACCCAGTACTTC. This encodes CASSRDSNQETQYF.

The rearrangement links TRBV10-3 to TRBJ2-1; 9 nucleotides line up with TRBD2. Germline V lookup: CDR1 ENHRY, CDR2 SYGVKD. Trimming took 6 bases from V and 0 from J; bases not matched to a gene: 9. CDR3 size: 17 residues. DNA of the CDR3: TGTGCCATCAGGGACGGGACTAGCCGGGGCTCCTACAATGAGCAGTTCTTC. Translating gives CAIRDGTSRGSYNEQFF.

The chain carries TRBV28 and TRBJ2-7; D unresolved. The CDR3 extends over 12 amino acids. Trimming left V 3 bases short and J 5 bases short, with 8 bases between. In germline, CDR1 is MDHEN, CDR2 SYDVKM. The CDR3 DNA reads as TGTGCCAGCAGTTTTAGATTGGACGAGCAGTACTTC. Translating gives CASSFRLDEQYF.

The chain combines TRBV2 with TRBJ2-7; the D is unclear. CDR1 and CDR2 from the germline V gene are SNHLY and FYNNEI. V was clipped by 3 bases and J by 2 bases, with 11 bases between them. The CDR3 is 14 residues long. CDR3 nucleotides: TGTGCCAGCAGTGAGCGGATAGACGCCTACGAGCAGTACTTC. Protein product: CASSERIDAYEQYF.

V is TRBV7-9 and J is TRBJ2-7; possible D gene TRBD1, 6 bases. Trimming removed 3 bases from V and 9 bases from J, with 18 bases in between. Germline CDR1 reads SEHNR; CDR2 reads FQNEAQ (reference sequence). The CDR3 has 14 amino acids. The CDR3, as DNA: TGTGCCAGCAGCTTCGACAGGACCTACGAAGGGCAGTACTTC. Amino acids: CASSFDRTYEGQYF.

The chain employs TRBV7-3 and TRBJ2-7; 7 bases fit TRBD2. V lost 0 bases and J lost 6; bases outside the gene matches: 2. The V gene's germline CDR1 is SGHTA and CDR2 FQGTGA. The CDR3 loop spans 13 amino acids. CDR3 in DNA: TGTGCCAGCAGCTTAACGGGGGGGGGCGAGCAGTACTTC. The encoded protein is CASSLTGGGEQYF.

The rearrangement joins TRBV19 to TRBJ2-5; 7 nucleotides match TRBD2. Trimming at V came to 3 bases and at J to 5 bases, leaving 12 bases not matched to a gene. From germline, CDR1 is LNHDA and CDR2 SQIVND (reference sequence). This CDR3 comprises 16 residues. CDR3 residues: CASSIQISGTGETQYF. The CDR3 coding sequence is TGTGCCAGTAGTATTCAAATAAGCGGGACTGGTGAGACCCAGTACTTC.

This clone was counted a single time. The chain couples TRBV29-1 to TRBJ1-1; TRBD1 is a possible D gene (5 bases). V lost 5 bases to trimming and J lost 8 bases, with 9 bases between them. Germline V gene lookup returns CDR1 SQVTM and CDR2 ANQGSEA. The CDR3 loop spans 10 amino acids. The CDR3 sequence is CSVSGGEAFF. The CDR3 region has the DNA TGCAGCGTTTCGGGGGGAGAAGCTTTCTTT.

This clone was picked up one time. The V and J genes are TRBV6-1 and TRBJ2-2; 7 nucleotides match TRBD2. Germline values: CDR1 MNHNS, CDR2 SASEGT. V dropped 8 bases and J dropped 6; count of bases not matched to a gene: 6. This CDR3 region has 13 residues. Here the CDR3 DNA reads TGTGCCAGCGGGGTCCGGGGGGCCGGGGAGCTGTTTTTT. Amino acids: CASGVRGAGELFF.

V is TRBV5-6 and J is TRBJ1-2, with TRBD1 matching 8 bases. Germline CDR1 SGHDT, CDR2 YYEEEE. This CDR3 is 14 amino acids long. Trimming cost V 0 bases and J 2 bases; bases outside gene matches: 0. The CDR3 protein is CASSLGQGNYGYTF. CDR3 coding DNA: TGTGCCAGCAGCTTGGGACAGGGGAACTATGGCTACACCTTC.

This clone was seen only once. The chain carries TRBV5-4 and TRBJ1-1; D may be TRBD1 (6 bases). There are 16 residues in the CDR3. CDR1 and CDR2 (germline): SGHNT, YYREEE (reference sequence). Trimming left V 3 bases short and J 0 bases short, with 15 bases between. CDR3 in amino acids: CASSSPQGQLNTEAFF. The CDR3 region has the DNA TGTGCCAGCAGCTCCCCTCAAGGACAGCTGAACACTGAAGCTTTCTTT.

The chain couples TRBV6-1 to TRBJ2-5, with D possibly being TRBD1 (5 bases). CDR1 is MNHNS and CDR2 is SASEGT in the germline V gene. V lost 7 bases, J lost 2 bases, and 14 bases lay in between. The CDR3 is made up of 14 amino acids. Written as DNA, the CDR3 is TGTGCCAGCACCCCGACAGCCATTCAAGAGACCCAGTACTTC. The encoded protein is CASTPTAIQETQYF.

V is TRBV7-9 and J is TRBJ1-2; D is perhaps TRBD1 (5 bases). Germline values: CDR1 SEHNR, CDR2 FQNEAQ (reference sequence). V was shortened by 4 bases and J by 6 bases, with 18 bases between the two germline ends. The CDR3 is made up of 15 amino acids. The CDR3: CASSSSGIRGDGYTF. CDR3 sequence (DNA): TGTGCCAGCAGCTCCTCCGGGATCCGGGGGGATGGCTACACCTTC.

The gene calls are TRBV29-1 and TRBJ1-2; D perhaps matches TRBD1 (5 bases). This CDR3 contains 11 residues. In germline, CDR1 is SQVTM, CDR2 ANQGSEA. With 7 bases removed from V and 4 bases from J, the gap between germline ends came to 10 bases. As DNA, the CDR3 is TGCAGCGGCCAGGGTACCTATGGCTACACCTTC. This sequence encodes CSGQGTYGYTF.

The J gene is TRBJ2-3, the V gene TRBV9, with TRBD2 matching over 8 bases. Per germline, CDR1 SGDLS and CDR2 YYNGEE. The CDR3 totals 16 residues. With 0 bases clipped from V and 3 bases from J, the junction kept 6 bases outside the gene matches. The CDR3 loop reads CASSVEGTSRTDTQYF. The CDR3 bases are TGTGCCAGCAGCGTAGAAGGGACTAGTCGGACAGATACGCAGTATTTT.

The CDR3 spells CASSVGTGLTYEQYF. The CDR3 nucleotides are TGTGCCAGCAGCGTTGGGACAGGGCTAACCTACGAGCAGTACTTC. The rearrangement joins TRBV2 to TRBJ2-7; 9 bases align to TRBD1. V gave up 6 bases and J gave up 2 bases; unmatched junction bases: 8. This CDR3 spans 15 amino acids. Germline V gives CDR1 SNHLY, CDR2 FYNNEI.

This chain connects TRBV23-1 to TRBJ1-5; D is unclear. TRBV23-1 is an open reading frame whose function is uncertain. The CDR3 runs to 14 residues. V was pared by 2 bases and J by 3 bases, with 8 bases between. CDR3 in amino acids: CASSQGQDNQPQHF. The CDR3 bases are TGCGCCAGCAGTCAAGGTCAGGACAATCAGCCCCAGCATTTT.

A single count supports this clone. The genes are TRBV4-2 and TRBJ2-1; 10 bases match TRBD2. Germline-derived CDR1 and CDR2 are LGHNA and YNFKEQ. The CDR3 is made up of 13 amino acids. The V gene end was trimmed by 8 bases and the J gene end by 7 bases; junction bases not matched to a gene: 5. The CDR3 loop is CASSEREGNEQFF. In nucleotides, the CDR3 is TGTGCCAGCTCCGAGCGGGAGGGGAATGAGCAGTTCTTC.